In this sample, the clone carrying this T cell receptor (beta chain) turned up a few times. Its antigen is unidentified. These data come from a study of response to subunit inactivated influenza vaccine. Whole-study results and caveats: After each seasonal influenza vaccination, few new T cells are recruited, the authors suggested.

V was clipped by 4 bases and J by 0 bases, with 10 bases between them. This CDR3 spans 14 amino acids. The germline V gene has CDR1 SGHDT and CDR2 YYEEEE. TCRdb recomputed calls from the RT-PCR reads with MiXCR, one row per CDR3 protein. The sample yields approximately 700,000 distinct CDR3 sequences, around a sixth seen once. The rearrangement joins TRBV5-6 to TRBJ1-2; no definite D call. The material sequenced was PBMCs from blood, taken 11 to 12 days after vaccination. The TCR sequence derives from a man between 45 and 60 years old who received an inactivated influenza vaccine. The CDR3 bases are TGTGCCAGCAGCGCGGGGAACACTAACTATGGCTACACCTTC. The encoded protein is CASSAGNTNYGYTF.